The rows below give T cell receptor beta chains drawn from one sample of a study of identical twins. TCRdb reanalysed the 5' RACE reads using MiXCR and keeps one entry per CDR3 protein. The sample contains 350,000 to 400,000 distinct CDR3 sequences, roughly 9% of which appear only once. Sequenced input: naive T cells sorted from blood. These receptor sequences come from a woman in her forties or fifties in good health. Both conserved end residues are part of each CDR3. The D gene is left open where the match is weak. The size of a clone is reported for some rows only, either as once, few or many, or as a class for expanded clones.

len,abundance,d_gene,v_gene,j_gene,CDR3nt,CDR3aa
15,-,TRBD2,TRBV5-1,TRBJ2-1,TGCGCCAGCAGCATAGGACTAGCGGGAAACAATGAGCAGTTCTTC,CASSIGLAGNNEQFF
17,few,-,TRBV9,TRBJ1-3,TGTGCCAGCAGCGTAGGAGGGACTATAGGCTCTGGAAACACCATATATTTT,CASSVGGTIGSGNTIYF
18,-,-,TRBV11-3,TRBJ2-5,TGTGCCAGCAGCTTAACAGCAGGGGAACCTACCCTCCAAGAGACCCAGTACTTC,CASSLTAGEPTLQETQYF
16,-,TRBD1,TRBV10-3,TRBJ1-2,TGTGCCATCAGTGAGTTTAGTCAGGGGGACTCGGATGGCTACACCTTC,CAISEFSQGDSDGYTF
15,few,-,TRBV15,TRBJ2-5,TGTGCCACCAGCAGAGTAGGCACGTTCCAAGAGACCCAGTACTTC,CATSRVGTFQETQYF
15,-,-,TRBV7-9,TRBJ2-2,TGTGCCAGCAGCTTAGACAGTACCCTGGACGGGGAGCTGTTTTTT,CASSLDSTLDGELFF
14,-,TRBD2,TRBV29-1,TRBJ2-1,TGCAGCGTTGAGCCGTTAGCGGGAGGGTCTGAGCAGTTCTTC,CSVEPLAGGSEQFF
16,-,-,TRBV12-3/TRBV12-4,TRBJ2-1,TGTGCCAGCAGTTTACTTGGACCCCCTTCCTACAATGAGCAGTTCTTC,CASSLLGPPSYNEQFF
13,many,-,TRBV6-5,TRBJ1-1,TGTGCCAGCAGTGAGACGGTGAACACTGAAGCTTTCTTT,CASSETVNTEAFF
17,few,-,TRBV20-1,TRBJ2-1,TGCAGTGCTAGAGATCCAGTCAGGGGAGGGCTTAAGGGTGAGCAGTTCTTC,CSARDPVRGGLKGEQFF
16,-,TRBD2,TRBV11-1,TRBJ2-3,TGTGCCAGCAGACCAACTAGCGGGAGGGATACAGATACGCAGTATTTT,CASRPTSGRDTDTQYF
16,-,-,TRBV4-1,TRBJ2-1,TGCGCCAGCAGCCAAGAAGTCGCGGGAATGTACAATGAGCAGTTCTTC,CASSQEVAGMYNEQFF
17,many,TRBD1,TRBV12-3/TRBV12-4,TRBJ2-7,TGTGCCAGCAGCTTCACAGGGGGCATATCGGGATCCTACGAGCAGTACTTC,CASSFTGGISGSYEQYF
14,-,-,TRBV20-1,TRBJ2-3,TGCAGTGCTAGAGGAGACGGGGACCAAGATACGCAGTATTTT,CSARGDGDQDTQYF
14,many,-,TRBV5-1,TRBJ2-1,TGCGCCAGCAGCTTGTCACAGGGTAAAAATGAGCAGTTCTTC,CASSLSQGKNEQFF
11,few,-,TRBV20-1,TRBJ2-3,TGCAGTGCTAGAGATGCGGGTACGCAGTATTTT,CSARDAGTQYF
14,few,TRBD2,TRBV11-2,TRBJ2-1,TGTGCCAGCAGTGTAAGCGGGGGCTACAATGAGCAGTTCTTC,CASSVSGGYNEQFF
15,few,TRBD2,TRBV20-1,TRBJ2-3,TGCAGTGCTATAGCGGGGGACCCTAGCACAGATACGCAGTATTTT,CSAIAGDPSTDTQYF
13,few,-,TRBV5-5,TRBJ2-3,TGTGCCAGCAGCTTGATGCCCACAGATACGCAGTATTTT,CASSLMPTDTQYF
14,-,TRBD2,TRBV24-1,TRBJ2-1,TGTGCCACCAGTCCTAGCGGGTACATCAATGAGCAGTTCTTC,CATSPSGYINEQFF
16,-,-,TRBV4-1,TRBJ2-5,TGCGCCAGCAGCCAAATGGGGGGCGTGGGACAAGAGACCCAGTACTTC,CASSQMGGVGQETQYF
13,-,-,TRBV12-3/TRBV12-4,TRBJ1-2,TGTGCCAGCAGTCCGTCAAGGGCCTATGGCTACACCTTC,CASSPSRAYGYTF
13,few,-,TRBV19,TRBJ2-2,TGTGCCAGTAGGTTAGGTATTGCCGGGGAGCTGTTTTTT,CASRLGIAGELFF
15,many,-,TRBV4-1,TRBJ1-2,TGCGCCAGCAGCCAAGCGGGCGGAGGGATCTATGGCTACACCTTC,CASSQAGGGIYGYTF
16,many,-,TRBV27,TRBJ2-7,TGTGCCAGCAGTTTCAGCACGGGGGACGTATCCTACGAGCAGTACTTC,CASSFSTGDVSYEQYF
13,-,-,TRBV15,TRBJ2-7,TGTGCCACCAGCAGAGACCTTACCTACGAGCAGTACTTC,CATSRDLTYEQYF
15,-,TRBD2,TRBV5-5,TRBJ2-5,TGTGCCAGCAGCTCGCTAGCGGGACTCCAAGAGACCCAGTACTTC,CASSSLAGLQETQYF
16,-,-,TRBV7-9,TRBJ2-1,TGTGCCAGCAGCTTAGCCCTCGGGAGCGGTTACAATGAGCAGTTCTTC,CASSLALGSGYNEQFF
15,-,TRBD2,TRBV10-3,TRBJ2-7,TGTGCCATCAGTAGACTAGCGGGAGAAACCTACGAGCAGTACTTC,CAISRLAGETYEQYF
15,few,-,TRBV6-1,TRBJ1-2,TGTGCCAGCAGTGAAGATTGGGGGACTAACTATGGCTACACCTTC,CASSEDWGTNYGYTF
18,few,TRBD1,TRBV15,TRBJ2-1,TGTGCCACCAGCAGAGAGAGGGACCGGGACAGGAGCAACAATGAGCAGTTCTTC,CATSRERDRDRSNNEQFF
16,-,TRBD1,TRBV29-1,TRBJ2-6,TGCAGCGTCGAAGACAGGGGGAGGCCTGGGGCCAACGTCCTGACTTTC,CSVEDRGRPGANVLTF
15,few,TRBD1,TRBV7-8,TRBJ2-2,TGTGCCAGCAGCTTAGGGACAGGGGTGAGAGGGGAGCTGTTTTTT,CASSLGTGVRGELFF
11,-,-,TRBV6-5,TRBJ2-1,TGTGCCAGCAGTTACGGACCGAAGCAGTTCTTC,CASSYGPKQFF
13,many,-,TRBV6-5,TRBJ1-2,TGTGCCACCCTTCACGACAGAAACTATGGCTACACCTTC,CATLHDRNYGYTF
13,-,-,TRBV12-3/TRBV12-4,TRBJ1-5,TGTGCCAGCAGTTTCGAACCAAGAGGGGCCCAGCATTTT,CASSFEPRGAQHF
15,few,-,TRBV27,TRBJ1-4,TGTGCCAGCAGTCTAGTGGACGGGTTCGGGGAAAAACTGTTTTTT,CASSLVDGFGEKLFF
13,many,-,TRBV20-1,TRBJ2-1,TGCAGTGCTAGAGCAGCCGGGACGTCCCGGGGGTTCTTC,CSARAAGTSRGFF
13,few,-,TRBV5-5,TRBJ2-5,TGTGCCAGCAGCCCAACAGGGTCCGAGACCCAGTACTTC,CASSPTGSETQYF
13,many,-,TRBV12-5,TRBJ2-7,TGTGCTAGTGGTATCCCTCGTCCCTACGAGCAGTACTTC,CASGIPRPYEQYF
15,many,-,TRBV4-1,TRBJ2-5,TGCGCCAGCAGCCAAATCGGGACGGACAAGGAGACCCAGTACTTC,CASSQIGTDKETQYF
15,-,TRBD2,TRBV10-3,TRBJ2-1,TGTGCCATCCGGACTAGCGGGAGGGCCGGGGATGAGCAGTTCTTC,CAIRTSGRAGDEQFF
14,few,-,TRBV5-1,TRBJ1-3,TGCGCCAGCTCCACAGGAGGGGCTGGAAACACCATATATTTT,CASSTGGAGNTIYF
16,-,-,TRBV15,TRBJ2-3,TGTGCCACCAGCAGAGTCCCGGACAGAGACACAGATACGCAGTATTTT,CATSRVPDRDTDTQYF
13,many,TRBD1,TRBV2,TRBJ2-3,TGTGCCAGCACGGACAGGGCCACAGATACGCAGTATTTT,CASTDRATDTQYF
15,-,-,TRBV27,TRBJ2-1,TGTGCCAGCAGTTTCCGAACCTACTCCTACAATGAGCAGTTCTTC,CASSFRTYSYNEQFF
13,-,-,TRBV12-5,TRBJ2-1,TGTGCTAGTGGTAATAGGGTGGCGAATGAGCAGTTCTTC,CASGNRVANEQFF
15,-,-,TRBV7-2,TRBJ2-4,TGTGCCAGCAACCAAATCCTAGGTGCCAAAAACATTCAGTACTTC,CASNQILGAKNIQYF
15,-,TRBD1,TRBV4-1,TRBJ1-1,TGCGCCAGCAGCCAAGAAACAGGGACAGGCTACGAAGCTTTCTTT,CASSQETGTGYEAFF